This T cell receptor (beta chain) was observed in a study of blood T cells in healthy people across ages. Study background: Template switching retrieved approximately one barcoded beta molecule for each two T cells.

Next came a second PCR, run for about 6 to 11 cycles, which used a sample-barcoded 5' primer along with a J-beta primer mix. TCRdb called the 5' RACE reads again in MiXCR, with one record for every CDR3 protein. The sample holds approximately 1,700,000 distinct CDR3 sequences, approximately 40% seen once. This CDR3 region has 15 residues. The V end was cut by 4 bases, the J end by 2 bases, with 13 bases between. From germline, CDR1 is MDHEN and CDR2 SYDVKM. The chain has TRBV28 and TRBJ2-3; D is perhaps TRBD2 (6 bases). The clonotype was recovered from a human donor in good health. The specimen sequenced was blood. The CDR3 is CASSSRWGDTDTQYF. DNA for the CDR3: TGTGCCAGCAGTTCCAGGTGGGGGGACACAGATACGCAGTATTTT. The full variable domain, in which reference TRBV28 and TRBJ2-3 provide the parts outside the CDR3, is DVKVTQSSRYLVKRTGEKVFLECVQDMDHENMFWYRQDPGLGLRLIYFSYDVKMKEKGDIPEGYSVSREKKERFSLILESASTNQTSMYLCASSSRWGDTDTQYFGPGTRLTVL.